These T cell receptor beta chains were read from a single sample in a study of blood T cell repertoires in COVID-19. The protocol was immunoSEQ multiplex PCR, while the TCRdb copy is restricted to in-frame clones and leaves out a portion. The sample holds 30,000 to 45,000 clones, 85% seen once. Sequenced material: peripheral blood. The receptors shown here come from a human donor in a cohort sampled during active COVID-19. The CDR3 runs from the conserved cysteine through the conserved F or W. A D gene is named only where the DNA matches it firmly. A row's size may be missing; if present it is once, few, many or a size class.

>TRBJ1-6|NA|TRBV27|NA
TGTGCCAGCAGTTTCCGGGGGAGAGGGATAAATTCACCCCTCCACTTT
CASSFRGRGINSPLHF
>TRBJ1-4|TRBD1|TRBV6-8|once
TGTGCCAGCAGTTACTCAGGGGGCGAAGGCGAAAAACTGTTTTTT
CASSYSGGEGEKLFF
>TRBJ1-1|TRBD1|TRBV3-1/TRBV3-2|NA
TGTGCCAGCAGCCAGGGGGACAGAAGGAACACTGAAGCTTTCTTT
CASSQGDRRNTEAFF
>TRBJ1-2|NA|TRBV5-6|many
TGTGCCAGCATAGGACAGTCTAACTATGGCTACACCTTC
CASIGQSNYGYTF
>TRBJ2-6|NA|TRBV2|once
TGTGCCAGCAGTCCCAGCTCTGGGGCCAACGTCCTGACTTTC
CASSPSSGANVLTF
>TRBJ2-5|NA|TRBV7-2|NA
TGTGCCAGCAGCTTGGAGAGCACCCAAGAGACCCAGTACTTC
CASSLESTQETQYF
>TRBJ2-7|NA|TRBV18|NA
TGTGCCAGCTCCAGGACAGTTCTCTACGAGCAGTACTTC
CASSRTVLYEQYF
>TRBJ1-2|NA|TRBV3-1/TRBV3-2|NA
TGTGCCAGCAGCCTGCAGGGCGTTAGTGGCTACACCTTC
CASSLQGVSGYTF
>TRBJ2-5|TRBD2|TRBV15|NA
TGTGCCACCAGCAGAGATTTGGGGCTAGCGGGGGCGGCGGGGACCCAGTACTTC
CATSRDLGLAGAAGTQYF
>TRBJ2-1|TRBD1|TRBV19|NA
TGTGCCAGTAGCGACAGGGCGAGCAATGAGCAGTTCTTC
CASSDRASNEQFF
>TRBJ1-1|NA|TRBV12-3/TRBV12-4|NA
TGTGCCAGCAGTTTTCTCCAGGGAGGAGCTTTCTTT
CASSFLQGGAFF
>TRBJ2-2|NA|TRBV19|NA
TGTGCCACCTCCCGGAGGGGGACTACGAACACCGGGGAGCTGTTTTTT
CATSRRGTTNTGELFF
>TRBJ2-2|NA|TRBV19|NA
TGTGCCAGTAGTATAGGACAGCCCGCCGGGGAGCTGTTTTTT
CASSIGQPAGELFF
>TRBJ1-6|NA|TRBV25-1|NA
TGTGCCAGCAGCCCAGACATTATAGAATCACCCCTCCACTTT
CASSPDIIESPLHF
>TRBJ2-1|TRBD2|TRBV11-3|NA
TGTGCCAGCAGCTTAGATGTTAGCGGGGGGCAGTTCTTC
CASSLDVSGGQFF
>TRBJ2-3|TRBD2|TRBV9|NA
TGTGCCAGCAGCGTTAGCGGGGTACGGACAGATACGCAGTATTTT
CASSVSGVRTDTQYF
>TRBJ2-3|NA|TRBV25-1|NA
TGTGCCAGCAGTGAGTTTCAGAGGACGCAGTATTTT
CASSEFQRTQYF
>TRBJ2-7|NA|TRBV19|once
TGTGCCAGTAGTGCCACCCCCACCGGGATCAACTACGAGCAGTACTTC
CASSATPTGINYEQYF
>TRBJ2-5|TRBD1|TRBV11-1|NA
TGTGCCAGCTCCCTCGGACAGGGGCTATTTCTAGAGACCCAGTACTTC
CASSLGQGLFLETQYF
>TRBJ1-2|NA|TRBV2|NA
TGTGCCAGCAGGGGGGGGACCTTCAATTTCTATGGCTACACCTTC
CASRGGTFNFYGYTF
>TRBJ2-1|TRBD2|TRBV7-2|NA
TGTGCCAGCAGTTCACAGCGGGGGGGGGATGAGCAGTTCTTC
CASSSQRGGDEQFF
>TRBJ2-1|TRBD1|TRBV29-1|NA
TGCAGCGGACGAACAGGGGGCCCTTACAATGAGCAGTTCTTC
CSGRTGGPYNEQFF
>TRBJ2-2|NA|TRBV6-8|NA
TGTGCCAGCAGTTATCCGGTGCGGGCCGGTCCCGGGGAGCTGTTTTTT
CASSYPVRAGPGELFF
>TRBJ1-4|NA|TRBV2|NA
TGTGCCAGCGGTTTGCGGGAAGGGGATGAAAAACTGTTTTTT
CASGLREGDEKLFF
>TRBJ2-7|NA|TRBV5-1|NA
TGCGCCAGCAGCTCAGACAGTGGTTTTTACGAGCAGTACTTC
CASSSDSGFYEQYF
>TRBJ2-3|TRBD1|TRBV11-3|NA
TGTGCCAGCAGCTTGGACAGGGGCGCAGATACGCAGTATTTT
CASSLDRGADTQYF
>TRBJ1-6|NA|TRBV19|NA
TGTGCCAGTCTTATAGATGCGGCCATTAATTCACCCCTCCACTTT
CASLIDAAINSPLHF
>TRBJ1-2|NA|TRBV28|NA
TGTGCCAGCAGTTCGAGCCGGGGGAGGGCAGTTCAATATGGCTACACCTTC
CASSSSRGRAVQYGYTF
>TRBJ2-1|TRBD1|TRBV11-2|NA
TGTGCCAGCAGGGCCGGGACAGGGCATAATGAGCAGTTCTTC
CASRAGTGHNEQFF